A selection of T cell receptor beta chains follows, all from one sample in a study of T cell responses to AZD1222 COVID-19 vaccine. TCRdb's copy holds only in-frame clones and misses some; the assay was immunoSEQ multiplex PCR. Among about 110,000 clones, around 93% were seen once, and the ten largest hold 7% to 9%. Source: peripheral blood, taken on day 0 of AZD1222 vaccination. These receptors all come from an adult in good health. Both conserved end residues are part of each CDR3. The D gene is left open where the match is weak. Only some rows state a clone size, as once, few, many or a class for expanded clones.

clone size,J gene,V gene,D gene,CDR3 protein,CDR3 DNA
-,TRBJ1-5,TRBV6-1,-,CASSEAPGHNQPQHF,TGTGCCAGCAGTGAAGCGCCAGGACACAATCAGCCCCAGCATTTT
-,TRBJ1-3,TRBV27,-,CASSPQGQAGNTIYF,TGTGCCAGCAGTCCTCAGGGGCAAGCTGGAAACACCATATATTTT
-,TRBJ1-3,TRBV11-2,TRBD1,CASSAPTGLLDTIYF,TGTGCCAGCAGCGCCCCGACAGGGCTCCTGGACACCATATATTTT
few,TRBJ1-2,TRBV2,-,CASSRHDRPGDGYTF,TGTGCCAGCAGTCGTCATGACAGGCCGGGGGATGGCTACACCTTC
-,TRBJ1-2,TRBV5-5,-,CASSLDHGYTF,TGTGCCAGCAGCTTGGACCATGGCTACACCTTC
-,TRBJ1-1,TRBV28,-,CASSVFVERTEAFF,TGTGCCAGCAGTGTCTTTGTAGAACGCACTGAAGCTTTCTTT
-,TRBJ2-3,TRBV5-4,-,CASSFGTSRNTDTQYF,TGTGCCAGCAGCTTTGGGACTTCCAGAAACACAGATACGCAGTATTTT
-,TRBJ1-4,TRBV7-9,-,CASSLEGGKLFF,TGTGCCAGCAGCTTAGAAGGGGGAAAACTGTTTTTT
-,TRBJ1-1,TRBV29-1,-,CSVSWRGTEAFF,TGCAGCGTCTCCTGGCGGGGGACTGAAGCTTTCTTT
-,TRBJ2-5,TRBV5-1,TRBD2,CASSLPSGDTRTQYF,TGCGCCAGCAGCTTGCCTAGCGGGGACACAAGGACCCAGTACTTC
-,TRBJ2-1,TRBV9,-,CASSVGVGDQPYNEQFF,TGTGCCAGCAGCGTAGGAGTCGGGGACCAGCCATACAATGAGCAGTTCTTC
-,TRBJ2-3,TRBV5-4,TRBD1,CASSAGQGTQYF,TGTGCCAGCAGCGCGGGACAGGGGACGCAGTATTTT
-,TRBJ2-7,TRBV6-5,-,CAPVGGRVYEQYF,TGTGCCCCCGTGGGGGGGCGCGTCTACGAGCAGTACTTC
-,TRBJ1-4,TRBV3-1/TRBV3-2,-,CASSQTGRSGEKLFF,TGTGCCAGCAGCCAAACAGGGCGGTCAGGAGAAAAACTGTTTTTT